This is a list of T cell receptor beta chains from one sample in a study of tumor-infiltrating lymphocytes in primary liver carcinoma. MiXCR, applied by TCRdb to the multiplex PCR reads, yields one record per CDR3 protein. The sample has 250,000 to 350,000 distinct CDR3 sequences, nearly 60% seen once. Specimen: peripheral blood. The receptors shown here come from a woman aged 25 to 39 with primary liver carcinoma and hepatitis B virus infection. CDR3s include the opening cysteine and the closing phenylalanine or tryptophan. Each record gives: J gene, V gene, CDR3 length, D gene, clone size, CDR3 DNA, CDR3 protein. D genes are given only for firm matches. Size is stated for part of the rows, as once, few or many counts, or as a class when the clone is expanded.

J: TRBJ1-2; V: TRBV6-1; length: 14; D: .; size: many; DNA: TGTGCCAGCAGTGAAGCGCTTCGGTTGTCTGGCTACACCTTC; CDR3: CASSEALRLSGYTF
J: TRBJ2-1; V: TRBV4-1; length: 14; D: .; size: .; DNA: TGCGCCAGCAGCCAGCACCTGCAGGGAGGTGAGCGGTTCTTC; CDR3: CASSQHLQGGERFF
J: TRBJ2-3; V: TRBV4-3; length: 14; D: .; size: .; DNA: TGCGCTAGCAGCCAACGCGCCTCCGACGGTACGCAGTATTTT; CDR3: CASSQRASDGTQYF
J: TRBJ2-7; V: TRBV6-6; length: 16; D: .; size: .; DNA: TGTGCCAGCAAGGGTTCACGAGCGGAGGACTACAATGAGCAGTACTTC; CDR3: CASKGSRAEDYNEQYF
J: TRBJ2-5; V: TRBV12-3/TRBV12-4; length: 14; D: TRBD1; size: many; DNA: TGTGCCAGCAGCCCTTCAGGGGGCCAAGAGACCCAGTACTTC; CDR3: CASSPSGGQETQYF
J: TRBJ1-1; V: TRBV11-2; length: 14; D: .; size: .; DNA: TGTGCCAGCAGCTTAGATTTGACCAGACTTGAAGCTTTCTTT; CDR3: CASSLDLTRLEAFF
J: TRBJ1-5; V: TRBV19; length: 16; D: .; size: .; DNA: TGTGCCAGCTCCCTAGGGGGGCAGGCGAACAATCAGCCCCAGCACTTT; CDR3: CASSLGGQANNQPQHF
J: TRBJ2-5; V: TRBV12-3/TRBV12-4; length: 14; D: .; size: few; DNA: TGTGCCAGCAGTCCCCGGGGGCGGTGGGAGACCCAGTACTTC; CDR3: CASSPRGRWETQYF
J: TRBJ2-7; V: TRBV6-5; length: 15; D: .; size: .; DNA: TGTGTCAGCAGTTACAAGGACAGCAGTTCCTACGTGCAGTACTTC; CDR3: CVSSYKDSSSYVQYF
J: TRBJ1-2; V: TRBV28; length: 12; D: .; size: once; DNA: TGTGCCAACAGTCGTGGACAGTATGGCTACACCTTC; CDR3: CANSRGQYGYTF
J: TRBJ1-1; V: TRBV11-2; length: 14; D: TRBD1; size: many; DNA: TGTGCCAGCAACCAAGGGGACAGGGCATCTGAAGCTTTCTTT; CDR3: CASNQGDRASEAFF
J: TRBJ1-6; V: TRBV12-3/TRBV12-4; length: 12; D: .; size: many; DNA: TGTGCCAGCAAGTCCAGGGGATCACCCCTCCACTTT; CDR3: CASKSRGSPLHF
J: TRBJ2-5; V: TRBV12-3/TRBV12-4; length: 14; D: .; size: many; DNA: TGTGCCAGCAGTTTTTACAGCGGTCAGGAGACCCAGTACTTC; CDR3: CASSFYSGQETQYF
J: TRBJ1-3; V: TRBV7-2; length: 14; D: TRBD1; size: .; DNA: TGTGCCAGCAGCTCAGGGGGGACTGGAAACACCATATATTTT; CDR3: CASSSGGTGNTIYF
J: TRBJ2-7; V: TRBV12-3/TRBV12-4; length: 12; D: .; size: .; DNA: TGTTCCAGCAGTTTACGGGGCTACGAGCAGTACTTC; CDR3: CSSSLRGYEQYF
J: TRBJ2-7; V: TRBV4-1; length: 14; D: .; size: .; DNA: TGCGCCAGCAGCCTGGAGGCAGGAACCTACGAGCAGTACTTC; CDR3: CASSLEAGTYEQYF
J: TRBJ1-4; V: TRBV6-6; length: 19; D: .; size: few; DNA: TGTGCCAGCAGTTACAAACCCGGGCACAGGACCTCAACTAATGAAAAACTGTTTTTT; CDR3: CASSYKPGHRTSTNEKLFF
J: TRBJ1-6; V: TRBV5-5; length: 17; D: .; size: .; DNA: TGTGCCAGCAGCTCGGTCAGTCTTGGCTCCTATAATTCACCCATCCACTTT; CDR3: CASSSVSLGSYNSPIHF
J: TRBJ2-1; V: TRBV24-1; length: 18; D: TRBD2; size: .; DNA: TGTGCCACCAGTAGCCCCCCACTAGCGGGGGGCTCCTACAATGAGCAGTTCTTC; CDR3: CATSSPPLAGGSYNEQFF
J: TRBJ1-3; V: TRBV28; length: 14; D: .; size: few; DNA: TGTGCCAGCAGCGGGGGTACCTCTGGAAACACCATATATTTT; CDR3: CASSGGTSGNTIYF
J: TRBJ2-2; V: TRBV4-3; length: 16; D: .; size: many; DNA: TGCGCCAGCAGCCGAGATGTCCGGGACAACACCGGGGAGCTGTTTTTT; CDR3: CASSRDVRDNTGELFF
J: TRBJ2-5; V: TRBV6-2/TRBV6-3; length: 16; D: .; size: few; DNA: TGTGCCAGCAGTTACTTCCCGGACAGCGATCAAGAGACCCAGTACTTC; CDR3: CASSYFPDSDQETQYF